This entry concerns a single TCR beta chain. These data come from a study of blood T cell repertoires in COVID-19. In the study overall: Acute and convalescent COVID-19 samples came from the United States, Italy and Spain. T cells, B-cell-depleted T cells, or PBMCs supplied cDNA or gDNA.

Original processing methods: For nucleated cells, counts were estimated from reference gene primer amplification. Sequenced by immunoSEQ multiplex PCR; TCRdb stores in-frame clones only, minus some. That table is the source of V, J and clone size, and D and trimming were worked out from the DNA. In the table there are roughly 92,000 clones, more than 75% of which are singletons. Germline loops: CDR1 DFQATT, CDR2 SNEGSKA (reference sequence). The CDR3 is made up of 11 amino acids. Trimming took 4 bases from V and 5 from J, leaving 8 bases between them. The origin of this receptor is a man aged 45 to 65 with acute or convalescent COVID-19. V and J are TRBV20-1 and TRBJ2-5, with a possible D match to TRBD1 (5 bases). Sequenced: peripheral blood. The CDR3 coding sequence is TGCAGTGCTACCAGGGCTGAGACCCAGTACTTC. Translating gives CSATRAETQYF.